This is a list of T cell receptor beta chains from one sample in a study of CD8 T cells in Susac syndrome. From the immunoSEQ multiplex PCR reads, TCRdb called clonotypes with MiXCR, one entry per CDR3 protein. The data contain about 190,000 distinct CDR3 sequences, 85% to 95% of them singletons. The sequenced sample consisted of CD8+ T cells from PBMCs. The receptors were sampled from a human donor with Susac syndrome. CDR3s include the opening cysteine and the closing phenylalanine or tryptophan. A D gene is named only where the DNA matches it firmly. Rows may omit the clone size; those that give it use once, few, many or a size class.

cdr3_aa: CASSLVSSGVYEQYF
cdr3_nt: TGCGCCAGCAGCTTGGTTTCTAGCGGGGTATACGAGCAGTACTTC
clone_size: -
v_call: TRBV5-1
j_call: TRBJ2-7
d_call: TRBD2

cdr3_aa: CASSFRPRTAIGNEQFF
cdr3_nt: TGTGCCAGCAGTTTTAGGCCCCGGACAGCTATCGGGAATGAGCAGTTCTTC
clone_size: -
v_call: TRBV28
j_call: TRBJ2-1
d_call: -

cdr3_aa: CASGDRAGYEQFF
cdr3_nt: TGCGCCAGCGGTGATCGGGCTGGATATGAGCAGTTCTTC
clone_size: -
v_call: TRBV5-1
j_call: TRBJ2-1
d_call: -

cdr3_aa: CASSSQTGTSYEQYF
cdr3_nt: TGTGCCAGTAGTTCCCAGACAGGGACCTCCTACGAGCAGTACTTC
clone_size: -
v_call: TRBV19
j_call: TRBJ2-7
d_call: TRBD1

cdr3_aa: CASSVAWRGDEQYF
cdr3_nt: TGTGCCAGCAGCGTAGCTTGGCGGGGCGACGAGCAGTACTTC
clone_size: -
v_call: TRBV9
j_call: TRBJ2-7
d_call: -

cdr3_aa: CASRSPEQKAFF
cdr3_nt: TGTGCCAGCAGATCCCCCGAACAAAAAGCTTTCTTT
clone_size: -
v_call: TRBV6-5
j_call: TRBJ1-1
d_call: -

cdr3_aa: CASSVDQETQYF
cdr3_nt: TGTGCCAGCAGCGTAGACCAAGAGACCCAGTACTTC
clone_size: -
v_call: TRBV9
j_call: TRBJ2-5
d_call: -

cdr3_aa: CSAIDRVDSPLHF
cdr3_nt: TGCAGTGCGATTGACAGGGTGGATTCACCCCTCCACTTT
clone_size: once
v_call: TRBV20-1
j_call: TRBJ1-6
d_call: TRBD1

cdr3_aa: CASSYDSGITYNEQFF
cdr3_nt: TGTGCCAGCAGCTACGATAGCGGGATAACCTACAATGAGCAGTTCTTC
clone_size: -
v_call: TRBV9
j_call: TRBJ2-1
d_call: TRBD2

cdr3_aa: CASSGEQGPYGYTF
cdr3_nt: TGTGCCAGCAGCGGTGAACAGGGGCCTTATGGCTACACCTTC
clone_size: -
v_call: TRBV7-9
j_call: TRBJ1-2
d_call: TRBD1

cdr3_aa: CASSVDQAETQYF
cdr3_nt: TGTGCCAGCAGCGTAGACCAAGCCGAGACCCAGTACTTC
clone_size: -
v_call: TRBV9
j_call: TRBJ2-5
d_call: -

cdr3_aa: CASSFVGVYEQYF
cdr3_nt: TGTGCCAGCAGTTTTGTCGGGGTCTACGAGCAGTACTTC
clone_size: -
v_call: TRBV28
j_call: TRBJ2-7
d_call: -

cdr3_aa: CASSFSTGTYGYTF
cdr3_nt: TGTGCCAGCAGCTTTTCAACAGGGACCTATGGCTACACCTTC
clone_size: -
v_call: TRBV13
j_call: TRBJ1-2
d_call: -

cdr3_aa: CATSGGVRSLQPQHF
cdr3_nt: TGTGCCACCAGTGGGGGTGTGAGGAGTTTACAGCCCCAGCATTTT
clone_size: -
v_call: TRBV24-1
j_call: TRBJ1-5
d_call: -

cdr3_aa: CATTSRRGLRETQYF
cdr3_nt: TGTGCCACCACGAGTCGCAGGGGGCTCAGGGAGACCCAGTACTTC
clone_size: -
v_call: TRBV15
j_call: TRBJ2-5
d_call: TRBD1

cdr3_aa: CASSLFQGGYEQYF
cdr3_nt: TGTGCCAGCAGTTTATTTCAGGGAGGTTACGAGCAGTACTTC
clone_size: -
v_call: TRBV28
j_call: TRBJ2-7
d_call: -

cdr3_aa: CSANILAGANNEQFF
cdr3_nt: TGCAGTGCTAACATCCTAGCGGGAGCGAACAATGAGCAGTTCTTC
clone_size: -
v_call: TRBV20-1
j_call: TRBJ2-1
d_call: TRBD2

cdr3_aa: CASSDGAGVSYEQYF
cdr3_nt: TGTGCCAGCAGTGACGGAGCGGGCGTCTCCTACGAGCAGTACTTC
clone_size: -
v_call: TRBV25-1
j_call: TRBJ2-7
d_call: -

cdr3_aa: CASSLAASGSSYNEQFF
cdr3_nt: TGTGCCAGCAGCTTAGCGGCTAGCGGGAGCTCCTACAATGAGCAGTTCTTC
clone_size: few
v_call: TRBV7-8
j_call: TRBJ2-1
d_call: TRBD2

cdr3_aa: CASSQVAGPRYEQYF
cdr3_nt: TGCGCCAGCAGCCAAGTGGCAGGGCCAAGATACGAGCAGTACTTC
clone_size: -
v_call: TRBV4-1
j_call: TRBJ2-7
d_call: -

cdr3_aa: CASSGPETQYF
cdr3_nt: TGTGCCAGCTCCGGCCCCGAGACCCAGTACTTC
clone_size: -
v_call: TRBV18
j_call: TRBJ2-5
d_call: -

cdr3_aa: CASSKGPPNTGELFF
cdr3_nt: TGCGCCAGCAGTAAAGGACCCCCCAACACCGGGGAGCTGTTTTTT
clone_size: -
v_call: TRBV5-1
j_call: TRBJ2-2
d_call: -

cdr3_aa: CASSQKVGTKDEKLFF
cdr3_nt: TGTGCCAGCAGCCAAAAAGTGGGGACAAAGGATGAAAAACTGTTTTTT
clone_size: -
v_call: TRBV4-2
j_call: TRBJ1-4
d_call: -

cdr3_aa: CASSPSKDYIYEQYF
cdr3_nt: TGTGCCAGCAGCCCAAGTAAGGACTATATCTACGAGCAGTACTTC
clone_size: -
v_call: TRBV3-1
j_call: TRBJ2-7
d_call: -